This TCR beta chain emerged from a study of cytomegalovirus exposure and HLA in healthy donors. Germline CDR1 reads SGHNT; CDR2 reads YYREEE (reference sequence). The CDR3 contains 13 residues. The V end was cut by 5 bases, the J end by 4 bases, with 11 bases between. PCR amplification relied on 60 Vbeta primers (plus 13 Jbeta primers). Data came from immunoSEQ multiplex PCR; TCRdb stores just in-frame clones and leaves some out. This table has fewer than 250,000 clones, 87% appearing once. Donors likely had unrecorded immune exposures despite being nominally healthy when sampled. The chain has TRBV5-4 and TRBJ2-3; D is perhaps TRBD1 (6 bases). The receptor was isolated from a man younger than 40 in good health and CMV-seronegative. Sequencing was carried out using PBMCs. The CDR3 coding sequence is TGTGCCAGCAGGATAGGGGGATCAGATACGCAGTATTTT. It encodes CASRIGGSDTQYF.